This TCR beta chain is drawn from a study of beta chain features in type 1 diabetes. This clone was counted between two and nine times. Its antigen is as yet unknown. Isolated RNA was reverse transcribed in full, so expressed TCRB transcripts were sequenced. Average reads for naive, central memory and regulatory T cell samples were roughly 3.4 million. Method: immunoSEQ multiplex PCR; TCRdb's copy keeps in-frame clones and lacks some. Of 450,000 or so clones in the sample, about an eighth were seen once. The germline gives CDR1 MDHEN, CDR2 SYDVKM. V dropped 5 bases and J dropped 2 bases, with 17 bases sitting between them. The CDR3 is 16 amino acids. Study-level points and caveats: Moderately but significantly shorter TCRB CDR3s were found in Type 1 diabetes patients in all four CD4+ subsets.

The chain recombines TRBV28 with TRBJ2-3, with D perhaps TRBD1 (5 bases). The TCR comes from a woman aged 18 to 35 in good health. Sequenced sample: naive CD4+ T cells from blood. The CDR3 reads CASSGWLGPDTDTQYF. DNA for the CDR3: TGTGCCAGCAGTGGATGGTTGGGGCCCGACACAGATACGCAGTATTTT.